The 24 T cell receptor beta chains below all came from one sample that was sequenced in a study of prognosis after radiotherapy for stage I lung cancer. The genomic DNA TCR beta CDR3 region underwent two rounds of multiplex PCR. Primers (each specific to one TRBV or TRBJ gene) were used in first-round PCR. One entry per CDR3 protein, called by TCRdb with MiXCR from the multiplex PCR reads. The table shows approximately 51,000 distinct CDR3 sequences, with about a third occurring only once. Material: PBMCs, obtained before or after stereotactic body radiation therapy (not recorded which). These receptors originate from a donor over 45 with non-small cell lung cancer.

This clonotype was detected many times. The J gene is TRBJ1-1, the V gene TRBV30; D gene ambiguous. The length of the CDR3 is 11 residues. V lost 1 base and J 5 bases, leaving 5 bases between the germline ends. The germline CDR1 and CDR2 sequences are GTSNPN and SVGIG (reference sequence). In DNA, the CDR3 is TGTGCCTGGAGTGGAGAGACTGAAGCTTTCTTT. Translating it yields CAWSGETEAFF.

In this sample, this clonotype turned up many times. Written as DNA, the CDR3 is TGCAGCGTTACTGGTGTTAGTTCCTACAATGAGCAGTTCTTC. This gives the protein CSVTGVSSYNEQFF. This chain links TRBV29-1 with TRBJ2-1; D uncertain. The CDR3 length is 14 residues. The germline V gene has CDR1 SQVTM and CDR2 ANQGSEA. The V end was cut by 5 bases, the J end by 1 base, with 12 bases between.

The table lists this clonotype with many counts. The V and J genes are TRBV9 and TRBJ1-1, with D possibly being TRBD1 (5 bases). Germline V CDR1 and CDR2: SGDLS, YYNGEE. V lost 0 bases and J 1 base, leaving 13 bases between the germline ends. The CDR3 loop spans 16 amino acids. The CDR3 region is CASSVAPAGTNTEAFF. For the CDR3, the DNA is TGTGCCAGCAGCGTAGCTCCGGCTGGGACGAACACTGAAGCTTTCTTT. The variable domain in full, completed from reference TRBV9 and TRBJ1-1, reads DSGVTQTPKHLITATGQRVTLRCSPRSGDLSVYWYQQSLDQGLQFLIQYYNGEERAKGNILERFSAQQFPDLHSELNLSSLELGDSALYFCASSVAPAGTNTEAFFGQGTRLTVV.

With regard to this clonotype: A clone one base away is much larger, so this may be a read error. As DNA, the CDR3 is TGTTCCAGCAGCCTGGCTGGCGGGGAGGCTGAAGCTTTCTTT. Protein product: CSSSLAGGEAEAFF. The rearrangement uses TRBV28 and TRBJ1-1; D gene unclear. The CDR3 totals 14 residues. Germline V gives CDR1 MDHEN, CDR2 SYDVKM.

This clonotype was counted many times. The V call is TRBV3-2, the J call TRBJ2-7; no check of the table's D call, TRBD1, against the DNA was made. TRBV3-2 is classified as a pseudogene. The CDR3 runs 12 residues. In nucleotides, the CDR3 is TGTGCCAGCAGCCAAGGAGGGGACGAGCAGTACTTC. Translation gives CASSQGGDEQYF.

Notes on this clonotype: One end of the junction fails to match germline, which may point to a read error. The V and J genes are TRBV4-3 and TRBJ2-2, with D possibly being TRBD2 (6 bases). Germline V CDR1 and CDR2: LGHNA, YSLEER. CDR3 length equals 17 residues. The CDR3 loop is CASSRFSGRGFTGELLF. The CDR3 region has the DNA TGCGCCAGCAGCCGATTTAGCGGTAGAGGGTTCACCGGGGAGCTGCTTTTT.

This clonotype was seen at least ten times. The chain combines TRBV3-1 with TRBJ1-1; weak D call: TRBD1 (6 bases). Trimming left V 4 bases short and J 6 bases short, with 12 bases between. The CDR3 totals 13 residues. Germline CDR1 and CDR2: LGHDT and YNNKEL (reference sequence). The CDR3, as DNA: TGTGCCAGCAGCCTCAACAGGGAGCCTGAAGCTTTCTTT. As protein: CASSLNREPEAFF. The complete variable domain, with remaining parts taken from reference TRBV3-1 and TRBJ1-1, reads DTAVSQTPKYLVTQMGNDKSIKCEQNLGHDTMYWYKQDSKKFLKIMFSYNNKELIINETVPNRFSPKSPDKAHLNLHINSLELGDSAVYFCASSLNREPEAFFGQGTRLTVV.

This clonotype was counted ten times or more. The genes are TRBV28 and TRBJ1-1; 7 bases agree with TRBD1. The germline V gene encodes CDR1 MDHEN and CDR2 SYDVKM. The CDR3 extends over 13 amino acids. The V segment lost 0 bases and the J segment 10 bases; nucleotides outside the gene matches: 5. The CDR3 bases are TGTGCCAGCAGTTTATGGTCTTACAGGGGAGCTTTCTTT. This sequence encodes CASSLWSYRGAFF.

With respect to this clonotype: With a much larger clone just one base away, this may be a read error. This chain uses TRBV25-1 with TRBJ1-1; no clear D gene. This CDR3 spans 11 amino acids. Trimming pared 5 bases from V and 7 bases from J, leaving 8 bases between. Looked up from germline, CDR1 is MGHDK and CDR2 is SYGVNS. CDR3 bases: TGTGCCAGCAGTAGTCACATTGAAGCTTTCTTT. The encoded protein is CASSSHIEAFF.

The chain combines TRBV9 with TRBJ2-7; 7 nucleotides line up with TRBD1. CDR3 length: 14 amino acids. J gave up 2 bases and V 4 bases, and 6 bases lay outside the gene matches. Germline V lookup: CDR1 SGDLS, CDR2 YYNGEE. In DNA, the CDR3 is TGTGCCAGCAGCCATCCGGACAGGCCCTACGAGCAGTACTTC. Residues: CASSHPDRPYEQYF. Filled out from reference TRBV9 and TRBJ2-7, the complete variable domain reads DSGVTQTPKHLITATGQRVTLRCSPRSGDLSVYWYQQSLDQGLQFLIQYYNGEERAKGNILERFSAQQFPDLHSELNLSSLELGDSALYFCASSHPDRPYEQYFGPGTRLTVT.

As to this clonotype: Given a much more abundant clone one base away, this may be a read error. The J gene is TRBJ2-5, the V gene TRBV9; 10 bases are shared with TRBD2. The CDR3 extends over 16 amino acids. The junction had 9 bases not matched to a gene; V was cut back by 3 bases and J by 4 bases. Germline V gene data show CDR1 as SGDLS and CDR2 as YYNGEE. The CDR3 DNA sequence: TGTGCCAGCAGCGAAATAGCGGGAGGAGGAGGAGAGACCCAGTACTTC. Encoded protein: CASSEIAGGGGETQYF. Drawing the rest from reference TRBV9 and TRBJ2-5, the complete variable domain is DSGVTQTPKHLITATGQRVTLRCSPRSGDLSVYWYQQSLDQGLQFLIQYYNGEERAKGNILERFSAQQFPDLHSELNLSSLELGDSALYFCASSEIAGGGGETQYFGPGTRLLVL.

In its sample, this clonotype was seen once. A read error is possible here, since a much larger clone lies one base away. The chain uses TRBV6-2 or TRBV6-3 and TRBJ1-4; D unclear. The CDR3 totals 15 residues. Germline V gives CDR1 MNHEY, CDR2 SVGEGT. CDR3: CANSDLRYYNEKLFF. As DNA, the CDR3 is TGTGCCAACAGTGATCTCCGCTATTATAATGAAAAACTGTTTTTT.

About this clonotype: Given a far larger clone just one base away, this is likely a sequencing read error. The gene calls are TRBV6-2 or TRBV6-3 and TRBJ2-2; D is possibly TRBD2 (7 bases). V lost 7 bases, J lost 6 bases, and 15 bases lay in between. Germline CDR1 reads MNHEY; CDR2 reads SVGEGT. CDR3 length equals 14 residues. Written as DNA, the CDR3 is TGTGCCAGCAAACCCCTGGGGGGGCCCGGGGAGCTGTTTTTT. Its protein product is CASKPLGGPGELFF.

In this sample, this clonotype turned up a few times. This may be a read error: a much more frequent sequence differs by one nucleotide. In nucleotides, the CDR3 is TGTGCCAGCACGGGCAGGACAGGGGCAGATACGCAGTATTTT. Its protein product is CASTGRTGADTQYF. This chain uses TRBV2 with TRBJ2-3; TRBD1 matches 9 bases. CDR3 length equals 14 residues. The J segment lost 4 bases and the V segment lost 7 bases, leaving 6 bases of the junction unmatched. Germline CDR1 and CDR2: SNHLY and FYNNEI.

This clonotype came up many times. V and J are TRBV7-3 and TRBJ2-2; the match to TRBD2 covers 7 bases. CDR1 is SGHTA and CDR2 is FQGTGA in the germline V gene. The CDR3 extends over 17 amino acids. V shed 0 bases, J shed 2 bases, and the junction held 6 bases outside the gene matches. CDR3 coding DNA: TGTGCCAGCAGCTTAACGGGCGGGAGTAGAAACACCGGGGAGCTGTTTTTT. Translation gives CASSLTGGSRNTGELFF.

The chain uses TRBV20-1 and TRBJ2-3, with D hard to call. Germline CDR1 DFQATT, CDR2 SNEGSKA (reference sequence). There are 10 residues in the CDR3. V lost 2 bases, J lost 5 bases, and 2 bases lay in between. As DNA, the CDR3 is TGCAGTGCTAGAAAAGATACGCAGTATTTT. It yields the protein CSARKDTQYF.

As for this clonotype: An end of the junction does not agree with germline; a read error may underlie this. The V and J genes are TRBV2 and TRBJ1-2; perhaps TRBD1 as D (6 bases). The CDR3 runs 15 residues. Germline CDR1 SNHLY, CDR2 FYNNEI. The CDR3: CASSVGGQLSYGYIF. CDR3 DNA: TGTGCCAGCAGTGTCGGGGGGCAGCTCTCCTATGGCTACATCTTC.

This clonotype was counted at least ten times. The chain couples TRBV6-5 to TRBJ2-7, with D perhaps matching TRBD1 (5 bases). V was cut by 7 bases and J by 1 base, with 8 bases left in between. There are 12 residues in the CDR3. Per the germline V gene, CDR1 is MNHEY and CDR2 is SVGAGI. The CDR3 here is CASTSGSYEQYF. CDR3 nucleotide sequence: TGTGCCAGCACTTCAGGGTCCTACGAGCAGTACTTC.

This clonotype came up many times. The gene calls are TRBV24-1 and TRBJ1-2; D perhaps matches TRBD1 (6 bases). The V gene's germline CDR1 is KGHDR and CDR2 SFDVKD. Trimming stripped 4 bases from V and 6 bases from J, with 11 bases between. CDR3 length: 13 amino acids. This CDR3 reads CATSDPGTNGYTF. Written as DNA, the CDR3 is TGTGCCACCAGTGACCCCGGGACAAATGGCTACACCTTC.

As for this clonotype: With a far larger clone one base away, a read error is the likely cause. V usage is TRBV6-5 and J usage is TRBJ2-5; D gene uncertain. Germline lookup yields CDR1 MNHEY and CDR2 SVGAGI. The CDR3 spans 12 residues. Trimming removed 2 bases at V and 2 bases at J, with 3 bases between. CDR3 coding DNA: TGTGCCAGCAGTTACACACAAGAGACCCAGTACTTC. Amino acids: CASSYTQETQYF.

Many counts were recorded for this clonotype. The CDR3 nucleotides are TGTGCCTGGACTAGGACAACTAATGAAAAACTGTTTTTT. Amino acids: CAWTRTTNEKLFF. J is TRBJ1-4 and V is TRBV30, with D hard to call. Germline CDR1 GTSNPN, CDR2 SVGIG (reference sequence). V gave up 4 bases and J gave up 0 bases, with 6 bases separating them. The CDR3 has 13 amino acids.

Comment on this clonotype: A far larger clone is one base from this, pointing to a likely read error. The chain recombines TRBV6-5 with TRBJ1-6; TRBD1 is a possible D gene (6 bases). The germline V gene has CDR1 MNHEY and CDR2 SVGAGI. This CDR3 is 14 amino acids long. The CDR3 protein is CPSVQDRDNSPLHF. The CDR3 nucleotides read TGTCCCAGCGTGCAGGACAGAGATAATTCACCCCTCCACTTT.

Notes on this clonotype: The junction does not match germline at one end; this may be a read error. The chain links TRBV2 to TRBJ2-7, with D tentatively TRBD1 or TRBD2 (6 bases each). Germline CDR1 reads SNHLY; CDR2 reads FYNNEI. CDR3 length: 11 residues. The CDR3 DNA sequence: TGTGCCAGCAGTGAAAGGGGGGTGCAGCACTTC. This encodes CASSERGVQHF. The full variable domain, in which reference TRBV2 and TRBJ2-7 provide the parts outside the CDR3, is EPEVTQTPSHQVTQMGQEVILRCVPISNHLYFYWYRQILGQKVEFLVSFYNNEISEKSEIFDDQFSVERPDGSNFTLKIRSTKLEDSAMYFCASSERGVQHFGPGTRLTVT.

A remark on this clonotype: A far larger clone lies a single base away; this is likely a read error. The chain joins TRBV6-2 or TRBV6-3 to TRBJ2-7; 10 bases map to TRBD1. This CDR3 is built from 15 residues. CDR1 is MNHEY, CDR2 SVGEGT, per germline. The DNA for the CDR3 is TGTGCCGGCAGCCCCGGGACAGGGGTGCGGGGGAGGCAGTACTTC. It yields the protein CAGSPGTGVRGRQYF.